The 24 T cell receptor beta chains listed next were all sequenced from one sample in a study of T cells in Graves' hyperthyroidism and ophthalmopathy. The TCR beta CDR3 regions underwent amplification using RNA transcripts as the source. First-round RT-PCR of the TCR CDR3 relied on the HTBI primer set. TCRdb fed the multiplex PCR reads into MiXCR, producing one record per CDR3 protein. The sample comprises 640,000 or so distinct CDR3 sequences, around 15% of which are singletons, and approximately 4.2% rests with the top ten. What was sequenced was blood. The receptors derive from a middle-aged woman with Graves' ophthalmopathy.

This clonotype occurred a few times. The chain carries TRBV12-3 or TRBV12-4 and TRBJ1-2, with TRBD1 as a possible D gene (6 bases). Trimming shortened V by 7 bases and J by 4 bases, and 13 bases separated the two germline ends. The CDR3 runs to 13 residues. This CDR3 reads CASMTGNFYGYTF. The CDR3 nucleotides are TGTGCCAGCATGACAGGAAATTTCTATGGCTACACCTTC.

This rearrangement joins TRBV12-3 or TRBV12-4 to TRBJ2-3; 10 positions match TRBD2. The CDR3 length is 15 residues. J lost 4 bases, V lost 9 bases, and 10 bases had no gene match. Here the CDR3 DNA reads TGTGCCAGTTCGGGGCTAGCGGGAGTGGCAGATACGCAGTATTTT. It yields the protein CASSGLAGVADTQYF.

There are many counts of this clonotype. V is TRBV28 and J is TRBJ2-5, with TRBD2 matching over 7 bases. Germline lookup yields CDR1 MDHEN and CDR2 SYDVKM. J lost 3 bases, V lost 5 bases, and 3 bases had no gene match. CDR3 length: 13 residues. CDR3 residues: CASSLADKETQYF. Here the CDR3 DNA reads TGTGCCAGCAGTCTAGCGGATAAAGAGACCCAGTACTTC.

This clonotype was found many times. V gene TRBV29-1 combines with J gene TRBJ2-5; no firm D call. The germline V and J ends were trimmed by 4 bases and 1 base, with 7 bases remaining between them. Germline values: CDR1 SQVTM, CDR2 ANQGSEA. The CDR3 length is 12 residues. The CDR3 sequence: CSVVLTQETQYF. The CDR3 nucleotides read TGCAGCGTTGTATTGACCCAAGAGACCCAGTACTTC.

The chain links TRBV30 to TRBJ1-5; D remains ambiguous. This CDR3 is built from 15 residues. Germline CDR1 GTSNPN, CDR2 SVGIG (reference sequence). Trimming cost V 4 bases and J 0 bases, with 13 bases left between them. Here the CDR3 reads CAWKPGGYSNQPQHF. As DNA, the CDR3 is TGTGCCTGGAAACCTGGAGGGTATAGCAATCAGCCCCAGCATTTT.

About this clonotype: At one boundary the junction diverges from the germline segment, which might be a read error. J is TRBJ1-2 and V is TRBV24-1, with D possibly matching TRBD1 (6 bases). CDR1 is KGHDR and CDR2 is SFDVKD in the germline V gene. CDR3 length: 13 residues. The CDR3 DNA sequence: TGTGCAACCAAGGGGACATCCACCGATGGCTACACCTTC. Its translation is CATKGTSTDGYTF.

The chain uses TRBV6-2 or TRBV6-3 and TRBJ2-1; 11 bases align to TRBD2. J was trimmed by 2 bases and V by 0 bases; bases with no gene match: 3. The CDR3 is made up of 17 amino acids. Germline CDR1 reads MNHEY; CDR2 reads SVGEGT. For the CDR3, the DNA is TGTGCCAGCAGTTACTCGATTAGCGGGAGGGCCTACAATGAGCAGTTCTTC. As protein: CASSYSISGRAYNEQFF.

There are many counts of this clonotype. The rearrangement uses TRBV25-1 and TRBJ1-1; 7 nucleotides agree with TRBD1. V was pared by 4 bases and J by 5 bases, with 7 bases of the junction left unmatched. The germline V gene has CDR1 MGHDK and CDR2 SYGVNS. This CDR3 is 14 amino acids long. This chain's CDR3 is CASSVTGVATEAFF. The DNA of the CDR3 is TGTGCCAGCAGTGTAACAGGGGTTGCGACTGAAGCTTTCTTT.

This clonotype was seen a handful of times. The chain combines TRBV5-1 with TRBJ1-1, with D possibly being TRBD1 (5 bases). Trimming shortened V by 7 bases and J by 7 bases, and 11 bases separated the two germline ends. Germline loops: CDR1 SGHRS, CDR2 YFSETQ. The CDR3 contains 11 residues. In nucleotides, the CDR3 is TGCGCCAGCGGATCCGGGGGTGAAGCTTTCTTT. Its translation is CASGSGGEAFF.

This clonotype was detected many times. The rearrangement joins TRBV29-1 to TRBJ2-5; D perhaps matches TRBD2 (6 bases). The CDR3 loop spans 14 amino acids. V shed 4 bases and J shed 5 bases, with 17 bases lying between them. The germline V gene has CDR1 SQVTM and CDR2 ANQGSEA. The CDR3, as DNA: TGCAGCGTTGGTCTGGAGGGGTTGAAGGAGACCCAGTACTTC. Translated, it gives CSVGLEGLKETQYF. The full variable domain, in which reference TRBV29-1 and TRBJ2-5 provide the parts outside the CDR3, is SAVISQKPSRDICQRGTSLTIQCQVDSQVTMMFWYRQQPGQSLTLIATANQGSEATYESGFVIDKFPISRPNLTFSTLTVSNMSPEDSSIYLCSVGLEGLKETQYFGPGTRLLVL.

J is TRBJ2-5 and V is TRBV6-2 or TRBV6-3; D possibly corresponds to TRBD2 (5 bases). The V end lost 4 bases, the J end lost 7 bases, and 13 bases lay between the germline ends. The CDR3 consists of 13 residues. The germline gives CDR1 MNHEY, CDR2 SVGEGT. CDR3 sequence reads: CASSLEVVRTQYF. CDR3 bases: TGTGCCAGCAGTTTGGAGGTAGTTCGGACCCAGTACTTC.

Many counts were recorded for this clonotype. V and J are TRBV9 and TRBJ2-7, with no clear D. V shed 1 base and J shed 4 bases, with 15 bases lying between them. The germline CDR1 and CDR2 sequences are SGDLS and YYNGEE. The CDR3 sequence is 15 residues long. The CDR3 DNA sequence: TGTGCCAGCAGCGTACAGCCGGGTAACGAATACGAGCAGTACTTC. Translated: CASSVQPGNEYEQYF.

This chain links TRBV30 with TRBJ1-6; D gene ambiguous. The germline V gene encodes CDR1 GTSNPN and CDR2 SVGIG (reference sequence). V was shortened by 3 bases and J by 3 bases, with 24 bases between the two germline ends. The CDR3 is 19 residues long. The CDR3 nucleotides read TGTGCCTGGAGAAAATGGCTCGGAACGGAGGAAGACTATAATTCACCCCTCCACTTT. Residues: CAWRKWLGTEEDYNSPLHF.

This chain connects TRBV19 to TRBJ1-5; D unresolved. Trimming took 6 bases from V and 2 from J, leaving 17 bases between them. The CDR3 is 16 residues long. The germline V gene has CDR1 LNHDA and CDR2 SQIVND (reference sequence). The DNA of the CDR3 is TGTGCCAGTAGCCGTAGCCCCGGGTTTGGCAATCAGCCCCAGCATTTT. It yields the protein CASSRSPGFGNQPQHF.

This clonotype occurred many times. The J gene is TRBJ2-1, the V gene TRBV28; 9 nucleotides match TRBD2. The germline gives CDR1 MDHEN, CDR2 SYDVKM. Unmatched junction bases numbered 25, after V lost 5 bases and J lost 8 bases. The CDR3 is made up of 20 amino acids. DNA for the CDR3: TGTGCCAGCAGTCCACTCACGCCAGTTTTTTGGGGCGGGAGGGCCCATGAGCAGTTCTTC. Its protein is CASSPLTPVFWGGRAHEQFF.

This clonotype appeared many times. The chain links TRBV27 to TRBJ2-5; 8 bases map to TRBD2. There are 13 residues in the CDR3. Germline CDR1 reads MNHEY; CDR2 reads SMNVEV (reference sequence). Trimming cost V 6 bases and J 5 bases; bases outside gene matches: 5. As DNA, the CDR3 is TGTGCCAGCAGCAACCCGGGAGGGGAGACCCAGTACTTC. Protein: CASSNPGGETQYF.

This clonotype has ten or more counts. The rearrangement uses TRBV7-3 and TRBJ1-2; perhaps TRBD1 as D (5 bases). Germline V gene data show CDR1 as SGHTA and CDR2 as FQGTGA. The CDR3 is 13 residues long. The V end was cut by 3 bases, the J end by 8 bases, with 13 bases between. CDR3 protein: CASSLGDGGGYTF. CDR3 in DNA: TGTGCCAGCAGCTTGGGGGACGGCGGGGGCTACACCTTC.

The rearrangement uses TRBV12-3 or TRBV12-4 and TRBJ2-7; D gene uncertain. The CDR3 contains 12 residues. Trimming pared 8 bases from V and 6 bases from J, leaving 14 bases between. DNA of the CDR3: TGTGCCAGCCAGTACGTGGGCGGCGAGCAGTACTTC. Translated, it gives CASQYVGGEQYF.

This clonotype was counted many times. CDR3 sequence (DNA): TGTGCCAGTAGTATAGCTCCACGTGGGTGGCAGTACTTC. Translated: CASSIAPRGWQYF. The rearrangement uses TRBV19 and TRBJ2-7; unclear D gene. This CDR3 has 13 amino acids. V was pared by 1 base and J by 9 bases, with 13 bases between. Germline lookup yields CDR1 LNHDA and CDR2 SQIVND (reference sequence).

This clonotype has just a few counts. This chain uses TRBV15 with TRBJ1-1; no reliable D call. CDR3 size: 14 residues. Germline V lookup: CDR1 LNHNV, CDR2 YYDKDF (reference sequence). V dropped 4 bases and J dropped 7 bases, with 16 bases sitting between them. The CDR3 DNA reads as TGTGCCACCAGCACTGGAGGGCCGGTCAATGAAGCTTTCTTT. Residues: CATSTGGPVNEAFF. Full variable domain (rest looked up from reference TRBV15 and TRBJ1-1): DAMVIQNPRYQVTQFGKPVTLSCSQTLNHNVMYWYQQKSSQAPKLLFHYYDKDFNNEADTPDNFQSRRPNTSFCFLDIRSPGLGDTAMYLCATSTGGPVNEAFFGQGTRLTVV.

This clonotype was found many times. The chain joins TRBV15 to TRBJ1-2; no clear D gene. The germline CDR1 and CDR2 sequences are LNHNV and YYDKDF (reference sequence). The CDR3 runs 13 residues. V shed 3 bases and J shed 4 bases, with 9 bases lying between them. The CDR3 loop reads CATSSIVSYGYTF. The CDR3 DNA is TGTGCCACCAGCAGTATAGTCAGCTATGGCTACACCTTC.

The chain uses TRBV19 and TRBJ2-7; 10 positions match TRBD2. J gave up 2 bases and V 5 bases, and 6 bases lay outside the gene matches. This CDR3 has 15 residues. Germline CDR1 reads LNHDA; CDR2 reads SQIVND (reference sequence). The chain's CDR3 is CASSGSGRLTYEQYF. The CDR3 nucleotides are TGTGCCAGTAGTGGTAGCGGGAGGTTGACCTACGAGCAGTACTTC.

This clonotype has just a few counts. The chain has TRBV19 and TRBJ1-3; a weak D match, TRBD1 (5 bases). Germline V gives CDR1 LNHDA, CDR2 SQIVND (reference sequence). V was cut by 6 bases and J by 3 bases, with 9 bases left in between. The CDR3 spans 13 residues. Here the CDR3 DNA reads TGTGCCAGTAGCCGGGACCTTGGAAACACCATATATTTT. Translation gives CASSRDLGNTIYF. Variable domain in full (rest from reference TRBV19 and TRBJ1-3): DGGITQSPKYLFRKEGQNVTLSCEQNLNHDAMYWYRQDPGQGLRLIYYSQIVNDFQKGDIAEGYSVSREKKESFPLTVTSAQKNPTAFYLCASSRDLGNTIYFGEGSWLTVV.

This clonotype has a count of ten or more. V and J are TRBV20-1 and TRBJ2-7; 8 nucleotides agree with TRBD2. Germline-derived CDR1 and CDR2 are DFQATT and SNEGSKA (reference sequence). This CDR3 comprises 13 residues. V lost 5 bases and J lost 0; bases outside the gene matches: 3. The CDR3 DNA is TGCAGTGCTTTTAGCGGGAACTCCTACGAGCAGTACTTC. Translation: CSAFSGNSYEQYF.